Presented here are 12 T cell receptor beta chains from one specimen sequenced in a study of blood T cell repertoires in COVID-19. Sequencing used immunoSEQ multiplex PCR; TCRdb keeps in-frame clones, though not all of them. The repertoire holds roughly 200,000 clones, with approximately 80% as singletons. Sequenced material: peripheral blood. These receptors originate from a middle-aged woman with COVID-19, enrolled during active disease.

As regards this clone: The same CDR3 also results from other DNA sequences found in this sample. The chain uses TRBV15 and TRBJ2-7; a possible D gene is TRBD2 (5 bases). Trimming cost V 6 bases and J 4 bases, with 7 bases left between them. There are 11 residues in the CDR3. From germline, CDR1 is LNHNV and CDR2 YYDKDF (reference sequence). DNA of the CDR3: TGTGCCACCAGTGAGGGTTACGAGCAGTACTTC. Translating gives CATSEGYEQYF. The whole variable domain, remainder taken from reference TRBV15 and TRBJ2-7, is DAMVIQNPRYQVTQFGKPVTLSCSQTLNHNVMYWYQQKSSQAPKLLFHYYDKDFNNEADTPDNFQSRRPNTSFCFLDIRSPGLGDTAMYLCATSEGYEQYFGPGTRLTVT.

The chain carries TRBV5-1 and TRBJ1-5; D might be TRBD1 (6 bases). CDR1 and CDR2 (germline): SGHRS, YFSETQ. CDR3 length equals 13 residues. Trimming took 3 bases from V and 5 from J, leaving 9 bases between them. The DNA for the CDR3 is TGCGCCAGCAGCTCCTCAGGGGATCAGCCCCAGCATTTT. This gives the protein CASSSSGDQPQHF.

The gene calls are TRBV27 and TRBJ2-7, with D perhaps matching TRBD1 (7 bases). CDR1 MNHEY and CDR2 SMNVEV come from the germline V gene (reference sequence). CDR3 length: 14 residues. Trimming pared 8 bases from V and 4 bases from J, leaving 18 bases between. The CDR3 DNA reads as TGTGCCAGCGGGTCAGGGGGGTTAGTTTACGAGCAGTACTTC. It specifies CASGSGGLVYEQYF.

The chain links TRBV7-8 to TRBJ2-5, with 7 positions matching TRBD1. V shed 5 bases, J shed 5 bases, and the junction held 5 bases outside the gene matches. From germline, CDR1 is SGHVS and CDR2 FQNEAQ. The CDR3 runs 13 residues. CDR3 region: CASSPTGPETQYF. The CDR3 DNA reads as TGTGCCAGCAGCCCGACAGGGCCCGAGACCCAGTACTTC.

In DNA form, the CDR3 reads TGTGCCAGCAGTTTATCGGGAGGACAGGACTTCTATGGCTACACCTTC. Translation: CASSLSGGQDFYGYTF. The chain carries TRBV27 and TRBJ1-2, with TRBD1 matching over 7 bases. With V trimmed by 0 bases and J by 4 bases, 8 bases remained unmatched. CDR3 length: 16 residues. The germline gives CDR1 MNHEY, CDR2 SMNVEV (reference sequence).

The chain combines TRBV28 with TRBJ2-5, with 7 bases that match TRBD2. Unmatched junction bases numbered 12, after V lost 4 bases and J lost 1 base. This CDR3 is built from 17 residues. The germline V gene encodes CDR1 MDHEN and CDR2 SYDVKM. For the CDR3, the DNA is TGTGCCAGCAGTTCCTTAGCGGGTGCGGGGATCCAAGAGACCCAGTACTTC. Its translation is CASSSLAGAGIQETQYF.

This clone occurred once. V usage is TRBV6-5 and J usage is TRBJ1-1; a weak D match, TRBD1 (6 bases). Trimming removed 4 bases at V and 9 bases at J, with 18 bases between. The CDR3 loop spans 14 amino acids. Germline V gene lookup returns CDR1 MNHEY and CDR2 SVGAGI. The CDR3 region is CASSSPGTFAKAFF. The CDR3 DNA is TGTGCCAGCAGTTCCCCCGGGACATTCGCGAAAGCTTTCTTT.

This sequence joins TRBV7-2 and TRBJ1-3; D is unresolved. CDR1 is SGHTA and CDR2 is FQGNSA in the germline V gene. The CDR3 has 15 residues. The ends were cut back, 1 base at V and 0 bases at J, with 7 bases in the middle. The CDR3 DNA reads TGTGCCAGCAGCTTAGACAGACCCTCTGGAAACACCATATATTTT. It translates to CASSLDRPSGNTIYF.

V is TRBV6-5 and J is TRBJ2-2; D gene uncertain. The CDR3 covers 14 residues. V gave up 11 bases and J gave up 1 base, with 14 bases separating them. From germline, CDR1 is MNHEY and CDR2 SVGAGI. CDR3 protein: CAAKGGENTGELFF. CDR3 DNA sequence: TGTGCCGCTAAAGGCGGAGAGAACACCGGGGAGCTGTTTTTT.

Comments on this clone: This sample also contains other DNA sequences that code for the same CDR3. The chain joins TRBV3-1 (or the pseudogene TRBV3-2) to TRBJ1-3; a possible D gene is TRBD1 (6 bases). The V gene's germline CDR1 is LGHDT and CDR2 YNNKEL (reference sequence). The CDR3 totals 14 residues. V lost 4 bases and J lost 2, with 9 bases in between. Here the CDR3 reads CASSLQGAGNTIYF. CDR3 nucleotide sequence: TGTGCCAGCAGCCTACAGGGCGCTGGAAACACCATATATTTT.

J is TRBJ1-1 and V is TRBV7-9, with D unclear. Germline lookup yields CDR1 SEHNR and CDR2 FQNEAQ (reference sequence). The V gene lost 11 bases and the J gene lost 1 base, with 20 bases spanning the gap. This CDR3 region has 15 residues. CDR3 region: CAGLTDWATNTEAFF. CDR3 in DNA: TGTGCCGGGCTTACCGATTGGGCTACGAACACTGAAGCTTTCTTT.

V usage is TRBV10-1 and J usage is TRBJ2-7, with 8 bases lining up with TRBD1. The CDR3 sequence is 14 residues long. The V and J ends lost 3 bases and 2 bases, in that order; junction bases with no gene match: 3. In germline, CDR1 is WNHNN, CDR2 SYGVQD (reference sequence). The CDR3 nucleotides read TGCGCCAGCAGTGATGGGACAGGAACCTACGAGCAGTACTTC. Translated: CASSDGTGTYEQYF.